The rows below give T cell receptor beta chains drawn from one sample of a study of blood T cell repertoires in COVID-19. The data were produced by immunoSEQ multiplex PCR, yet TCRdb's version contains in-frame clones alone and is incomplete. Of approximately 89,000 clones listed, around 80% are singletons. Sequencing was done on a sample of peripheral blood. Receptors were obtained from a human donor in a cohort sampled during active COVID-19. The CDR3 runs from the conserved cysteine through the conserved F or W. The order of the fields is J gene, V gene, D gene, CDR3 protein. The D gene is left open where the match is weak.

TRBJ1-2 TRBV12-3/TRBV12-4 NA CASSSSTGLGYTF
TRBJ2-1 TRBV2 TRBD2 CASSGTRKNEQFF
TRBJ1-2 TRBV27 NA CASSTRGGGYGYTF
TRBJ2-2 TRBV7-3 NA CASKGRRGNTGELFF
TRBJ1-4 TRBV6-5 TRBD1 CASSKTGVGEKLFF
TRBJ2-7 TRBV2 TRBD1 CASGGQGWYEQYF
TRBJ1-1 TRBV6-1 TRBD1 CASSDDRDTEAFF
TRBJ2-7 TRBV24-1 NA CATSDLPREQDSYEQYF
TRBJ2-1 TRBV18 TRBD2 CASSPPSAGGGNEQFF
TRBJ1-5 TRBV2 TRBD1 CASTGQGLGQPQHF
TRBJ2-7 TRBV27 NA CASSRWTPYEQYF
TRBJ1-3 TRBV6-5 NA CASSYQREGRNTIYF
TRBJ1-5 TRBV7-9 NA CASSLGHADQPQHF
TRBJ2-7 TRBV11-2 NA CASSFYAAYEQYF
TRBJ2-1 TRBV25-1 TRBD2 CASSELGTSGYNEQFF
TRBJ2-1 TRBV12-3/TRBV12-4 NA CASSFFAIDEQFF
TRBJ1-1 TRBV5-1 NA CASSWQENTEAFF
TRBJ1-4 TRBV6-4 TRBD1 CASSDAGPGQGANEKLFF
TRBJ1-2 TRBV7-2 TRBD1 CASSSETGFGYTF